Shown below are 25 T cell receptor beta chains from a single sample sequenced in a study of blood T cell repertoires in COVID-19. Clones were read by immunoSEQ multiplex PCR, and TCRdb kept only the in-frame ones, dropping some. The top ten clones hold about 8% of a sample with tens of thousands of clones, 88% of them seen once. The sequenced material came from peripheral blood. The source is a woman aged 70 to 79 with acute or convalescent COVID-19.

The chain is built from TRBV18 and TRBJ2-7; 7 positions agree with TRBD1. J was trimmed by 5 bases and V by 3 bases; bases with no gene match: 1. CDR3 size: 12 residues. Per the germline V gene, CDR1 is KGHSH and CDR2 is LQKENI. CDR3 residues: CASSPTGDEQYF. CDR3 DNA: TGTGCCAGCTCACCTACAGGGGACGAGCAGTACTTC.

The chain has TRBV7-6 and TRBJ2-5, with D tentatively TRBD1 (6 bases). V lost 1 base, J lost 5 bases, and 11 bases lay in between. The CDR3 runs 14 residues. Germline loops: CDR1 SGHVS, CDR2 FNYEAQ. Written as DNA, the CDR3 is TGTGCCAGCAGCTTAGAGGGGGTATTTGAGACCCAGTACTTC. Protein sequence: CASSLEGVFETQYF.

Only a few counts were recorded for this clone. This rearrangement joins TRBV7-3 to TRBJ2-2; the D gene is possibly TRBD2 (5 bases). Deletions cut 3 bases from V and 4 bases from J, with 9 bases between. Germline V gene data show CDR1 as SGHTA and CDR2 as FQGTGA. The CDR3 is 14 residues long. The DNA for the CDR3 is TGTGCCAGCAGCTTCAGCGGAGGCACCGGGGAGCTGTTTTTT. Translation gives CASSFSGGTGELFF.

The CDR3 sequence: CASSEVLDSSGANVLTF. CDR3 sequence (DNA): TGTGCCAGCAGTGAGGTCCTTGACAGCTCTGGGGCCAACGTCCTGACTTTC. The chain joins TRBV27 to TRBJ2-6, with a possible D match to TRBD1 (5 bases). Deletions cut 5 bases from V and 0 bases from J, with 14 bases between. The CDR3 totals 17 residues. From germline, CDR1 is MNHEY and CDR2 SMNVEV (reference sequence).

This clone was seen a handful of times. This chain's CDR3 is CASSEQGGTEAFF. The CDR3 nucleotides are TGTGCCAGCAGTGAACAGGGAGGGACTGAAGCTTTCTTT. The gene calls are TRBV2 and TRBJ1-1; the D gene is possibly TRBD1 (5 bases). The ends were cut back, 2 bases at V and 5 bases at J, with 9 bases in the middle. Germline V gene sequence: CDR1 SNHLY, CDR2 FYNNEI. There are 13 residues in the CDR3.

The rearrangement links TRBV5-1 to TRBJ2-7; TRBD1 matches 7 bases. Trimming took 5 bases from V and 5 from J; bases not matched to a gene: 13. CDR3 size: 15 residues. Germline V lookup: CDR1 SGHRS, CDR2 YFSETQ. The CDR3 DNA reads as TGCGCCAGCAGGAAAACCGGGACAGTTAGTCACGAGCAGTACTTC. Translation: CASRKTGTVSHEQYF.

V is TRBV18 and J is TRBJ2-3; possibly TRBD1 for D (6 bases). Germline CDR1 and CDR2: KGHSH and LQKENI. This CDR3 region has 14 residues. V lost 6 bases and J lost 6, with 16 bases in between. DNA of the CDR3: TGTGCCAGCTCCCAATTACAGGGTACGGATACGCAGTATTTT. The encoded protein is CASSQLQGTDTQYF.

The chain couples TRBV3-1 (or the pseudogene TRBV3-2) to TRBJ2-3, with D possibly TRBD1 on 5 matching bases. Trimming stripped 1 base from V and 4 bases from J, with 21 bases between. CDR3 length: 18 amino acids. Germline V gives CDR1 LGHDT, CDR2 YNNKEL (reference sequence). The CDR3 here is CASSQVVLGVGKADTQYF. CDR3 in DNA: TGTGCCAGCAGCCAAGTAGTTCTAGGGGTAGGGAAGGCAGATACGCAGTATTTT.

The chain links TRBV5-1 to TRBJ2-1; 9 positions match TRBD1. The CDR3 length is 14 residues. CDR1 SGHRS and CDR2 YFSETQ come from the germline V gene. V lost 6 bases, J lost 6 bases, and 7 bases stayed unmatched. The CDR3 reads CASTTGQGFNEQFF. The CDR3 nucleotides are TGCGCCAGCACCACGGGACAGGGATTCAATGAGCAGTTCTTC.

This clone was picked up one time. The chain has TRBV5-1 and TRBJ2-3; D is unresolved. Germline V CDR1 and CDR2: SGHRS, YFSETQ. V lost 0 bases, J lost 0 bases, and 8 bases lay in between. The CDR3 consists of 15 residues. CDR3 sequence: CASSLVTASTDTQYF. CDR3 sequence (DNA): TGCGCCAGCAGCTTGGTAACAGCAAGCACAGATACGCAGTATTTT.

This chain's CDR3 is CASSQQDQETQYF. CDR3 DNA: TGCGCCAGCAGTCAACAGGACCAAGAGACCCAGTACTTC. The chain recombines TRBV5-1 with TRBJ2-5, with a tentative D call TRBD1 (5 bases). V was cut by 5 bases and J by 0 bases, with 8 bases left in between. Germline lookup yields CDR1 SGHRS and CDR2 YFSETQ. CDR3 length: 13 amino acids.

CDR3 sequence reads: CASIGGGDHQYGYTF. The CDR3 DNA reads as TGTGCCAGCATCGGGGGAGGGGATCATCAATATGGCTACACCTTC. The rearrangement links TRBV5-4 to TRBJ1-2; D is perhaps TRBD1 (5 bases). Trimming left V 6 bases short and J 5 bases short, with 20 bases between. Germline lookup yields CDR1 SGHNT and CDR2 YYREEE (reference sequence). The CDR3 covers 15 residues.

The gene calls are TRBV9 and TRBJ1-6; TRBD1 matches at 8 bases. V was clipped by 0 bases and J by 7 bases; unmatched bases: 3. The CDR3 runs to 15 residues. Germline CDR1 is SGDLS and CDR2 is YYNGEE. The CDR3 spells CASSVDPGGNSPLHF. CDR3 nucleotides: TGTGCCAGCAGCGTAGACCCAGGGGGCAATTCACCCCTCCACTTT.

The genes are TRBV20-1 and TRBJ2-7, with no clear D. This CDR3 has 11 residues. Trimming stripped 5 bases from V and 6 bases from J, with 11 bases between. CDR1 and CDR2 from the germline V gene are DFQATT and SNEGSKA (reference sequence). CDR3: CSALKEFEQYF. The CDR3 DNA sequence: TGCAGTGCTCTTAAGGAGTTCGAGCAGTACTTC.

This chain connects TRBV6-1 to TRBJ1-4; the D gene is possibly TRBD1 (5 bases). The CDR3 runs to 14 residues. Germline values: CDR1 MNHNS, CDR2 SASEGT. V was shortened by 1 base and J by 6 bases, with 9 bases between the two germline ends. The CDR3 reads CASSEVGGDEKLFF. The CDR3 DNA reads TGTGCCAGCAGTGAAGTGGGGGGGGATGAAAAACTGTTTTTT.

The chain recombines TRBV18 with TRBJ2-1; TRBD2 agrees at 12 bases. This CDR3 spans 16 amino acids. After removal of 2 bases from V and 8 bases from J, the junction contained 7 bases not matched to a gene. Germline CDR1 and CDR2: KGHSH and LQKENI. The CDR3 coding sequence is TGTGCCAGCTCACCAAGACTAGCGGGAGTCTGGGATGAGCAGTTCTTC. Translated, it gives CASSPRLAGVWDEQFF. Drawing the rest from reference TRBV18 and TRBJ2-1, the complete variable domain is NAGVMQNPRHLVRRRGQEARLRCSPMKGHSHVYWYRQLPEEGLKFMVYLQKENIIDESGMPKERFSAEFPKEGPSILRIQQVVRGDSAAYFCASSPRLAGVWDEQFFGPGTRLTVL.

This rearrangement joins TRBV6-6 to TRBJ1-2, with D possibly TRBD1 on 5 matching bases. Trimming shortened V by 4 bases and J by 4 bases, and 10 bases separated the two germline ends. Germline CDR1 is MNHNY and CDR2 is SVGAGI (reference sequence). This CDR3 is 13 amino acids long. CDR3 sequence reads: CASSWGIAYGYTF. The DNA of the CDR3 is TGTGCCAGCAGTTGGGGCATAGCCTATGGCTACACCTTC.

The J gene is TRBJ2-3, the V gene TRBV10-3; D gene unclear. The germline CDR1 and CDR2 sequences are ENHRY and SYGVKD. The CDR3 runs to 13 residues. Trimming took off 9 bases at V and 6 bases at J, with 16 bases between the two ends. CDR3 sequence: CAIRPESRDTQYF. CDR3 in DNA: TGTGCCATTAGACCGGAGTCAAGGGATACGCAGTATTTT.

The chain employs TRBV18 and TRBJ2-6; 7 bases align to TRBD1. Germline V gives CDR1 KGHSH, CDR2 LQKENI. The V and J ends lost 1 base and 0 bases, in that order; junction bases with no gene match: 6. The CDR3 contains 18 residues. CDR3 sequence: CASSPRDRDFSGANVLTF. CDR3 DNA: TGTGCCAGCTCACCACGCGACAGGGATTTCTCTGGGGCCAACGTCCTGACTTTC.

The CDR3 region is CATSPSGTSNFYGYTF. For the CDR3, the DNA is TGTGCCACCAGTCCTTCCGGGACATCAAACTTCTATGGCTACACCTTC. The chain links TRBV24-1 to TRBJ1-2, with D perhaps TRBD1 (6 bases). Trimming left V 6 bases short and J 4 bases short, with 20 bases between. The length of the CDR3 is 16 residues. Germline V gives CDR1 KGHDR, CDR2 SFDVKD.

This clone appeared a single time. V is TRBV7-9 and J is TRBJ1-1; tentatively, D is TRBD1 (5 bases). V was clipped by 9 bases and J by 6 bases, with 20 bases between them. CDR1 is SEHNR, CDR2 FQNEAQ, per germline (reference sequence). CDR3 length: 14 residues. The CDR3 sequence is CARDITDLSPEAFF. CDR3 DNA: TGTGCCAGGGACATTACAGACCTCTCTCCTGAAGCTTTCTTT.

The rearrangement uses TRBV5-1 and TRBJ1-4; TRBD1 is a possible D gene (5 bases). Germline assignment: CDR1 SGHRS and CDR2 YFSETQ. V was shortened by 2 bases and J by 0 bases, with 11 bases between the two germline ends. The CDR3 length is 16 residues. The CDR3 bases are TGCGCCAGCAGCTTCTCGGGGACTGCAACTAATGAAAAACTGTTTTTT. Amino acid sequence: CASSFSGTATNEKLFF.

V and J are TRBV5-1 and TRBJ1-4; a weak D match, TRBD1 (6 bases). The germline gives CDR1 SGHRS, CDR2 YFSETQ. The CDR3 has 15 residues. V was shortened by 0 bases and J by 7 bases, with 13 bases between the two germline ends. The CDR3 coding sequence is TGCGCCAGCAGCTTGGCCGGGGGGCGCGGTGAAAAACTGTTTTTT. This gives the protein CASSLAGGRGEKLFF. The full variable domain, with the rest looked up from reference TRBV5-1 and TRBJ1-4, is KAGVTQTPRYLIKTRGQQVTLSCSPISGHRSVSWYQQTPGQGLQFLFEYFSETQRNKGNFPGRFSGRQFSNSRSEMNVSTLELGDSALYLCASSLAGGRGEKLFFGSGTQLSVL.

The gene calls are TRBV2 and TRBJ2-6; D call uncertain. The germline V gene has CDR1 SNHLY and CDR2 FYNNEI. The CDR3 consists of 14 residues. Trimming took 7 bases from V and 0 from J, leaving 7 bases between them. The CDR3: CASMLSSGANVLTF. Written as DNA, the CDR3 is TGTGCCAGCATGCTGAGCTCTGGGGCCAACGTCCTGACTTTC.

This chain links TRBV27 with TRBJ2-7; maybe TRBD1 (5 bases). Germline V gene data show CDR1 as MNHEY and CDR2 as SMNVEV (reference sequence). This CDR3 has 16 residues. The V end was cut by 6 bases, the J end by 2 bases, with 20 bases between. In nucleotides, the CDR3 is TGTGCCAGCAGCCTAGGGCCCCACAGGTTCACCTACGAGCAGTACTTC. It is translated as CASSLGPHRFTYEQYF.